This T cell receptor (beta chain) was obtained from a study of CD8 T cells in Susac syndrome. The germline gives CDR1 DFQATT, CDR2 SNEGSKA (reference sequence). Losses at the gene ends were 1 base for V and 2 bases for J; bases not matched to a gene: 4. The CDR3 has 14 amino acids. RNA, at about 0.5 to 1 ug, was reverse transcribed with random hexamers. TCRdb ran MiXCR on the immunoSEQ multiplex PCR reads and lists one entry per CDR3 protein. This table has 200,000 or so distinct CDR3 sequences, 95% appearing once. Sequencing was carried out using CD8+ T cells from PBMCs. The sequence came from a human donor with Susac syndrome. V usage is TRBV20-1 and J usage is TRBJ2-7; the match to TRBD1 covers 8 bases. The CDR3: CSARARTGTYEQYF. The DNA of the CDR3 is TGCAGTGCTAGAGCCCGGACAGGGACCTACGAGCAGTACTTC.